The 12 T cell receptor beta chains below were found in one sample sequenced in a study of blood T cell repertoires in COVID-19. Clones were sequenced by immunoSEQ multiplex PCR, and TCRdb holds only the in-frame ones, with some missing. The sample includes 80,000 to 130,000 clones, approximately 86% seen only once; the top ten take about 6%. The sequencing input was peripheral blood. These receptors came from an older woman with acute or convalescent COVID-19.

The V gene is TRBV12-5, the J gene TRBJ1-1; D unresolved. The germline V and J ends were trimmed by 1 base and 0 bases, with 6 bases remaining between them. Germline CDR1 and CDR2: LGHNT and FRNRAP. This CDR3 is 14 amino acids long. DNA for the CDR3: TGTGCTAGTGGTTTGGGGGCCTTGAACACTGAAGCTTTCTTT. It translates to CASGLGALNTEAFF.

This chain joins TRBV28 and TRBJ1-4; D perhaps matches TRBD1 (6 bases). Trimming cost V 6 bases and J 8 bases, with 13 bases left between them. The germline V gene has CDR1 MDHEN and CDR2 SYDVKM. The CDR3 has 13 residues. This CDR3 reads CASRGQRWEKLFF. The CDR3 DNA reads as TGTGCCAGCAGAGGACAGCGTTGGGAAAAACTGTTTTTT. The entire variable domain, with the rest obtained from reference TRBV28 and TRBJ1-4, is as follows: DVKVTQSSRYLVKRTGEKVFLECVQDMDHENMFWYRQDPGLGLRLIYFSYDVKMKEKGDIPEGYSVSREKKERFSLILESASTNQTSMYLCASRGQRWEKLFFGSGTQLSVL.

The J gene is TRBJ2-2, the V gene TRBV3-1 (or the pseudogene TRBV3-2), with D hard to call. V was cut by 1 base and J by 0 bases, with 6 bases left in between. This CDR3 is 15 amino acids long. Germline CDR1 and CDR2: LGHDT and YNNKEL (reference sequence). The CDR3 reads CASSQGHSNTGELFF. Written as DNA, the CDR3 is TGTGCCAGCAGCCAAGGACACTCGAACACCGGGGAGCTGTTTTTT.

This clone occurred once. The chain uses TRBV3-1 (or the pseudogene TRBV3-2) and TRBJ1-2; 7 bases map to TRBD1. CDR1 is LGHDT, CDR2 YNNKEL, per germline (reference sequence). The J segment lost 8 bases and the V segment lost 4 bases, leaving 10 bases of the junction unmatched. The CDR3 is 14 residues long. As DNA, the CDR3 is TGTGCCAGCAGCCCAATAGGGACAGCCAGAGGCTACACCTTC. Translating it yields CASSPIGTARGYTF.

CDR3 protein: CASSPDRASPLHF. The CDR3 DNA reads as TGTGCCAGCAGCCCGGACAGGGCTTCACCCCTCCACTTT. The chain links TRBV7-2 to TRBJ1-6; 8 nucleotides match TRBD1. This CDR3 region has 13 residues. Losses at the gene ends were 5 bases for V and 9 bases for J; bases not matched to a gene: 3. Germline values: CDR1 SGHTA, CDR2 FQGNSA.

DNA for the CDR3: TGTGCCAGCAGCTTAGCCCCGGGACAGGGGGCTTCATACGAGCAGTACTTC. It encodes CASSLAPGQGASYEQYF. This chain connects TRBV7-9 to TRBJ2-7, with 12 nucleotides matching TRBD1. V lost 0 bases and J lost 4; bases outside the gene matches: 7. In germline, CDR1 is SEHNR, CDR2 FQNEAQ (reference sequence). CDR3 length: 17 residues.

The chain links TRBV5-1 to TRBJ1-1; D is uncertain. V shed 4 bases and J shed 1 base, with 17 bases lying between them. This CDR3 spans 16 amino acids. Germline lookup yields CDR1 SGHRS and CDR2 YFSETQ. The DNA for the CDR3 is TGCGCCAGCAGCCCCGCCGGAGGGATTACGAACACTGAAGCTTTCTTT. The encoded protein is CASSPAGGITNTEAFF.

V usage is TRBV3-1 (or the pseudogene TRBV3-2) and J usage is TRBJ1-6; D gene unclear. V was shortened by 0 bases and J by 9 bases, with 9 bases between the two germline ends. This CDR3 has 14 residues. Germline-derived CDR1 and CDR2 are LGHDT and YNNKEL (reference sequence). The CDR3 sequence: CASSQDQSGSPLHF. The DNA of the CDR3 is TGTGCCAGCAGCCAAGATCAATCGGGTTCACCCCTCCACTTT.

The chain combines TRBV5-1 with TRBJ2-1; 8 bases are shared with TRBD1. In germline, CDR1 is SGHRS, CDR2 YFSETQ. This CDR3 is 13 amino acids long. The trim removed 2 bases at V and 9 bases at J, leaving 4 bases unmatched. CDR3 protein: CASSFQGAGEQFF. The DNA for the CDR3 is TGCGCCAGCAGCTTCCAGGGGGCGGGTGAGCAGTTCTTC. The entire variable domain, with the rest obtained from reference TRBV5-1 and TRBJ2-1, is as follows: KAGVTQTPRYLIKTRGQQVTLSCSPISGHRSVSWYQQTPGQGLQFLFEYFSETQRNKGNFPGRFSGRQFSNSRSEMNVSTLELGDSALYLCASSFQGAGEQFFGPGTRLTVL.

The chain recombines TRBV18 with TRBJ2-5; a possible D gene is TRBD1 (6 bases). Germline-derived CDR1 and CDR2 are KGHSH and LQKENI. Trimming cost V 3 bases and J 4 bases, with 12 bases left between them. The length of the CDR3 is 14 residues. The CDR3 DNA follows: TGTGCCAGCTCACCGGGGCTACAGGGAGAGACCCAGTACTTC. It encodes CASSPGLQGETQYF.

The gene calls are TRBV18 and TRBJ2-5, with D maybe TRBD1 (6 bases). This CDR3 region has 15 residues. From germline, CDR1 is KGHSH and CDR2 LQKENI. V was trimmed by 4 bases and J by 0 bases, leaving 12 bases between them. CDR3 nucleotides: TGTGCCAGCTCACGAGAAACAGGGTACCAAGAGACCCAGTACTTC. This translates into CASSRETGYQETQYF.

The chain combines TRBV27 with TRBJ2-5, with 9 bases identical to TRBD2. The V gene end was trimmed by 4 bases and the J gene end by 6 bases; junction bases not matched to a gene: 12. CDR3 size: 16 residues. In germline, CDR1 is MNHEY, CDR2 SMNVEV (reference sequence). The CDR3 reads CASSSGGSGSRKTQYF. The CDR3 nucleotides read TGTGCCAGCAGTTCTGGGGGTAGCGGGAGTCGGAAGACCCAGTACTTC.